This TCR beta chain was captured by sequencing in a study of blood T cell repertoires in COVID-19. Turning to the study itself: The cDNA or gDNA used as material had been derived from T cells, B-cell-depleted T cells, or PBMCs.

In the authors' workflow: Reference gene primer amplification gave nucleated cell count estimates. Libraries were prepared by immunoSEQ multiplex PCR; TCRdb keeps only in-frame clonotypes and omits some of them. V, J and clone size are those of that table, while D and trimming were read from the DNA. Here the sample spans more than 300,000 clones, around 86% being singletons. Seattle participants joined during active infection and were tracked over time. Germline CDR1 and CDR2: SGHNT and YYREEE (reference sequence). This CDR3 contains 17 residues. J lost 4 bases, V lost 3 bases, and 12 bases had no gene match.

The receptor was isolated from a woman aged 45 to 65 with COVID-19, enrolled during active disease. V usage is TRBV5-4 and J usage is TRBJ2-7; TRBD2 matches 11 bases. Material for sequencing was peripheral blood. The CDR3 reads CASSSGGSGRALYEQYF. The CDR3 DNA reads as TGTGCCAGCAGCTCCGGGGGTAGCGGGAGGGCCCTGTACGAGCAGTACTTC.